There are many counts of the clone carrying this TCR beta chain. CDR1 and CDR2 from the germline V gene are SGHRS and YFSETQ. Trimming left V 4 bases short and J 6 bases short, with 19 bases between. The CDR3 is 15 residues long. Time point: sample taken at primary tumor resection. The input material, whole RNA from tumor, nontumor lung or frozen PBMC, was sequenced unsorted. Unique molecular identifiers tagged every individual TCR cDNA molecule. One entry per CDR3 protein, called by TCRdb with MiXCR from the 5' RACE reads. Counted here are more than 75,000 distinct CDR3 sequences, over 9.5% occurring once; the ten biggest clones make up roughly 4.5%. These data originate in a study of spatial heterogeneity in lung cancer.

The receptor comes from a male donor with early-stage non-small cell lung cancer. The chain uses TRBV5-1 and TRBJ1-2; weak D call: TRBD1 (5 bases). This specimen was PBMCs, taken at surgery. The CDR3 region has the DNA TGCGCCAGCAGCCTCCGGGGCTCCATAGGAGATGGCTACACCTTC. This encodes CASSLRGSIGDGYTF.